This TCR beta chain was sequenced during a study of T cell responses to AZD1222 COVID-19 vaccine. The wider study: Pooled in the analysis were second doses at about 4 or about 12 weeks.

This table comes from immunoSEQ multiplex PCR, and its TCRdb copy is limited to in-frame clones, with some not included. The data contain 90,000 to 150,000 clones, approximately 85% of them singletons. Comment on this clone: Its antigen is currently unknown.

From germline, CDR1 is LGHDT and CDR2 YNNKEL (reference sequence). CDR3 length: 14 amino acids. The V end lost 4 bases, the J end lost 7 bases, and 13 bases lay between the germline ends. General study points: Spike-specific TCR breadth and depth were elevated following two AZD1222 doses.

This TCR was sampled from an adult in good health. The material was peripheral blood, obtained on day 0 of AZD1222 vaccination. This chain uses TRBV3-1 (or the pseudogene TRBV3-2) with TRBJ1-4; tentatively, D is TRBD1 (5 bases). This chain's CDR3 is CASSRHQGGEKLFF. CDR3 DNA: TGTGCCAGCAGCCGTCACCAGGGAGGTGAAAAACTGTTTTTT.